These T cell receptor beta chains were read from a single sample in a study of post-analysis software for immune sequencing data. TCRdb itself ran the PCR reads through MiXCR, one entry per CDR3 protein. The repertoire holds 400,000 to 500,000 distinct CDR3 sequences, with 30% to 40% as singletons. Sequenced input: blood. The receptor source for this set is a girl aged 2 to 10 with multiple sclerosis. Both conserved end residues are part of each CDR3. The D gene is left open where the match is weak. Rows may omit the clone size; those that give it use once, few, many or a size class.

cdr3_length	v_call	d_call	j_call	clone_size	cdr3_aa	cdr3_nt
14	TRBV6-2/TRBV6-3	.	TRBJ2-1	few	CASSYSRIYNEQFF	TGTGCCAGCAGTTACTCGCGTATCTACAATGAGCAGTTCTTC
18	TRBV6-5	TRBD2	TRBJ2-3	.	CASSSGLAGGLMLDTQYF	TGTGCCAGCAGTTCGGGACTAGCGGGAGGGCTTATGTTAGATACGCAGTATTTT
12	TRBV6-2/TRBV6-3	.	TRBJ1-2	.	CASSYPNYGYTF	TGTGCCAGCAGTTATCCTAACTATGGCTACACCTTC
18	TRBV7-4	TRBD2	TRBJ2-5	.	CASSPGLAGVKGEETQYF	TGTGCCAGCAGCCCGGGACTAGCGGGAGTTAAGGGGGAAGAGACCCAGTACTTC
18	TRBV12-3/TRBV12-4	.	TRBJ2-1	.	CASSLRRAVRWSYNEQFF	TGTGCCAGCAGTCTGCGGCGGGCCGTCCGTTGGTCCTACAATGAGCAGTTCTTC
15	TRBV6-1	TRBD2	TRBJ2-7	.	CASSLSGGTSYEQYF	TGTGCCAGCAGTCTCTCGGGAGGGACTTCCTACGAGCAGTACTTC
15	TRBV28	.	TRBJ2-7	once	CASSLKANTHYEQYF	TGTGCCAGCAGTTTGAAAGCGAACACTCACTACGAGCAGTACTTC
15	TRBV5-1	TRBD1	TRBJ2-7	.	CASSRGETGRYEQYF	TGCGCCAGCAGCCGCGGAGAGACAGGGAGATACGAGCAGTACTTC
15	TRBV24-1	TRBD2	TRBJ2-5	.	CATSDRRLAGETQYF	TGTGCCACCAGTGACCGACGACTAGCGGGAGAGACCCAGTACTTC
15	TRBV6-5	TRBD1	TRBJ2-6	few	CASRLTGVGANVLTF	TGTGCCAGCAGGCTGACAGGGGTTGGGGCCAACGTCCTGACTTTC
12	TRBV5-6	.	TRBJ2-7	.	CASSLGAHEQYF	TGTGCCAGCAGCCTTGGAGCGCACGAGCAGTACTTC
17	TRBV7-3	.	TRBJ1-5	.	CASSLLPRDTLNQPQHF	TGTGCCAGCAGCTTACTCCCCCGGGACACCCTCAATCAGCCCCAGCATTTT
14	TRBV20-1	.	TRBJ1-5	few	CSAKSGASSQPQHF	TGCAGTGCCAAGAGTGGGGCCTCAAGTCAGCCCCAGCATTTT
12	TRBV29-1	.	TRBJ2-7	few	CSVVTLPYEQYF	TGCAGCGTTGTTACGTTACCCTACGAGCAGTACTTC
15	TRBV29-1	TRBD1	TRBJ2-7	.	CSVESGDSEKYEQYF	TGCAGCGTTGAATCAGGGGACAGCGAGAAGTACGAGCAGTACTTC
13	TRBV25-1	.	TRBJ1-1	few	CASSDGMNTEAFF	TGTGCCAGCAGTGACGGGATGAACACTGAAGCTTTCTTT
11	TRBV2	.	TRBJ1-1	.	CASRDGSTAFF	TGTGCCAGCCGGGACGGTTCAACGGCTTTCTTT
14	TRBV7-2	.	TRBJ2-3	.	CASSLDTSSDTQYF	TGTGCCAGCAGCTTAGACACGAGCTCAGATACGCAGTATTTT
18	TRBV20-1	TRBD1	TRBJ1-6	.	CSARDTGGLRSYNSPLHF	TGCAGTGCTAGAGATACAGGGGGCTTAAGATCCTATAATTCACCCCTCCACTTT
12	TRBV7-2	.	TRBJ2-7	.	CASSLLEYEQYF	TGTGCCAGCAGCTTATTGGAATACGAGCAGTACTTC
13	TRBV4-1	.	TRBJ2-4	.	CTSSQVQGNIQYF	TGCACCAGCAGCCAAGTTCAGGGAAACATTCAGTACTTC
14	TRBV3-1	TRBD1	TRBJ1-4	.	CASSPGQYNEKLFF	TGTGCCAGCAGCCCGGGACAGTATAATGAAAAACTGTTTTTT
13	TRBV4-3	.	TRBJ1-1	.	CASSPLGVTEAFF	TGCGCCAGCAGCCCTCTCGGCGTGACTGAAGCTTTCTTT
13	TRBV5-1	.	TRBJ1-1	few	CASSLAGTPEAFF	TGCGCCAGCAGCTTGGCCGGGACCCCTGAAGCTTTCTTT
12	TRBV29-1	TRBD1	TRBJ2-1	.	CSVLQGANEQFF	TGCAGCGTCCTACAGGGGGCGAATGAGCAGTTCTTC
14	TRBV20-1	.	TRBJ1-2	.	CSARDELLLGGYTF	TGCAGTGCTAGAGATGAACTACTTCTGGGTGGCTACACCTTC
15	TRBV7-6	TRBD2	TRBJ2-3	.	CASSGLAGGSDTQYF	TGTGCCAGCAGCGGACTAGCGGGGGGTTCCGATACGCAGTATTTT
14	TRBV27	TRBD2	TRBJ2-1	few	CASTAGGSHNEQFF	TGTGCCAGCACCGCGGGGGGAAGTCACAATGAGCAGTTCTTC
14	TRBV7-3	.	TRBJ2-1	.	CASSLLDSKNEQFF	TGTGCCAGCAGCCTCCTGGACAGTAAGAATGAGCAGTTCTTC
14	TRBV20-1	.	TRBJ2-7	few	CSARDPRGSYEQYF	TGCAGTGCTAGAGATCCAAGGGGCTCCTACGAGCAGTACTTC
15	TRBV20-1	.	TRBJ1-1	.	CSARARGGVNTEAFF	TGCAGTGCTAGAGCCCGTGGGGGCGTGAACACTGAAGCTTTCTTT
13	TRBV20-1	.	TRBJ2-7	.	CSATGYNSYEQYF	TGCAGTGCCACAGGGTACAACTCCTACGAGCAGTACTTC
15	TRBV3-1	.	TRBJ1-2	few	CASSQGRGANYGYTF	TGTGCCAGCAGCCAAGGGCGCGGAGCTAACTATGGCTACACCTTC
15	TRBV7-6	.	TRBJ1-4	.	CASSSRQLFNEKLFF	TGTGCCAGCAGCAGCCGACAGCTATTTAATGAAAAACTGTTTTTT
14	TRBV20-1	TRBD2	TRBJ2-3	few	CSAQREGRTDTQYF	TGCAGTGCTCAGCGGGAGGGCCGCACAGATACGCAGTATTTT
15	TRBV18	.	TRBJ1-1	.	CASSPQGPGDTEAFF	TGTGCCAGCTCACCACAAGGGCCGGGGGACACTGAAGCTTTCTTT
17	TRBV18	TRBD2	TRBJ2-3	few	CASSPQSPLAGEDTQYF	TGTGCCAGCTCACCACAATCTCCACTAGCGGGGGAAGATACGCAGTATTTT
15	TRBV5-1	.	TRBJ1-2	few	CASSLGQTRDYGYTF	TGCGCCAGCAGCTTAGGGCAGACCAGGGACTATGGCTACACCTTC
12	TRBV24-1	.	TRBJ2-3	.	CATSVDTDTQYF	TGTGCCACCAGCGTAGACACAGATACGCAGTATTTT
15	TRBV12-3/TRBV12-4	.	TRBJ1-1	many	CASRAQGVPNTEAFF	TGTGCCAGCAGGGCACAGGGCGTGCCGAACACTGAAGCTTTCTTT
15	TRBV5-1	TRBD2	TRBJ2-3	.	CASSPGLASTDTQYF	TGCGCCAGCAGCCCGGGACTAGCGAGCACAGATACGCAGTATTTT